This TCR beta chain derives from a study of siplizumab effects on memory and regulatory T cells. Whole-study findings and limits: The drug siplizumab significantly decreased the alloreactive sequences that could be traced to unstimulated CD4+ memory cells. The authors did not confirm suppressive function in proliferating Tregs from siplizumab cultures.

As to this clone: As yet, its antigen is unknown.

Germline V gene lookup returns CDR1 SGDLS and CDR2 YYNGEE. The CDR3 sequence is 14 residues long. The V gene lost 6 bases and the J gene lost 2 bases, with 13 bases spanning the gap. Per-sample assaying covered 85,000 to 100,000 TCR templates. Generated by immunoSEQ multiplex PCR, the TCRdb table keeps only in-frame clones and is missing some. The repertoire consists of about 94,000 clones, with 94% occurring once and the leading ten covering around 0.3%. This TCR was sampled from a human donor in good health. The sequenced sample consisted of non-Treg CD4+ T cells sorted from blood. The chain combines TRBV9 with TRBJ2-3, with D perhaps TRBD2 (5 bases). The DNA for the CDR3 is TGTGCCAGCAATCCCGGACTGCACACAGATACGCAGTATTTT. It encodes CASNPGLHTDTQYF. The full variable domain, with the rest looked up from reference TRBV9 and TRBJ2-3, is DSGVTQTPKHLITATGQRVTLRCSPRSGDLSVYWYQQSLDQGLQFLIQYYNGEERAKGNILERFSAQQFPDLHSELNLSSLELGDSALYFCASNPGLHTDTQYFGPGTRLTVL.